One sample yielded the 2 T cell receptor beta chains listed below, sequenced in a study of immune cell composition in non-small cell lung cancer. Generated by immunoSEQ multiplex PCR, the TCRdb table keeps only in-frame clones and is missing some. This table holds some 3,600 clones, about three quarters found once. The specimen was lung tumor tissue. The source is a human donor with non-small cell lung cancer.

This chain links TRBV11-1 with TRBJ2-2, with D possibly being TRBD1 or TRBD2 (6 bases each). Germline CDR1 and CDR2: SGHAT and FQDESV (reference sequence). V lost 2 bases and J lost 5, with 12 bases in between. There are 15 residues in the CDR3. The CDR3 sequence: CASSLNPGATGELFF. CDR3 nucleotides: TGTGCCAGCAGCTTAAACCCGGGGGCGACCGGGGAGCTGTTTTTT. Full variable domain (outside the CDR3, taken from reference TRBV11-1 and TRBJ2-2): EAEVAQSPRYKITEKSQAVAFWCDPISGHATLYWYRQILGQGPELLVQFQDESVVDDSQLPKDRFSAERLKGVDSTLKIQPAELGDSAMYLCASSLNPGATGELFFGEGSRLTVL.

The chain joins TRBV19 to TRBJ1-5; TRBD1 might be the D (6 bases). Trimming cost V 6 bases and J 7 bases, with 19 bases left between them. CDR1 and CDR2 (germline): LNHDA, SQIVND (reference sequence). The CDR3 totals 15 residues. The CDR3 loop reads CASRQRGGTGQPQHF. CDR3 nucleotides: TGTGCCAGTAGACAAAGGGGGGGCACGGGGCAGCCCCAGCATTTT.